This TCR beta chain derives from a study of blood T cell repertoires in COVID-19. The overall study: The cDNA or gDNA used as material had been derived from T cells, B-cell-depleted T cells, or PBMCs.

Germline values: CDR1 SEHNR, CDR2 FQNEAQ (reference sequence). After removal of 1 base from V and 4 bases from J, the junction contained 5 bases not matched to a gene. The CDR3 runs to 15 residues. Only in-frame clones appear in the TCRdb table, and some are missing; sequencing was by immunoSEQ multiplex PCR. The sample carries approximately 210,000 clones, under 90% recorded once. Donors of Cohort 3 who recovered were those that had two negative PCRs, clearance, or symptom resolution. The rearrangement links TRBV7-9 to TRBJ2-5; 8 bases are shared with TRBD2. Sequenced input: PBMCs or T cells enriched from blood (not recorded which). The TCR sequence derives from an older woman who had recovered from COVID-19. The CDR3 reads CASSLGSGTRETQYF. As DNA, the CDR3 is TGTGCCAGCAGCTTAGGTAGCGGGACTAGAGAGACCCAGTACTTC.